Detailed here is one T cell receptor beta chain. The sample belongs to a study of PD-L1 blockade in urothelial cancer. Background on the study: Anywhere from 0 to 3 prior chemotherapy regimens had been received by patients.

Using immunoSEQ multiplex PCR, the repertoire was profiled, and TCRdb retains in-frame clones only, with some absent. The sample lists just over 14,000 clones, around 87% seen once, with 15% in the top ten. The CDR3 totals 15 residues. CDR1 and CDR2 (germline): SGHRS, YFSETQ. The ends lost 2 bases at V and 4 bases at J; junction bases unmatched: 4. The origin of this receptor is a man in his 70s with urothelial cancer. The rearrangement uses TRBV5-1 and TRBJ2-1; 9 positions agree with TRBD2. The specimen comprised PBMCs, sampled around atezolizumab (anti-PD-L1) treatment. For the CDR3, the DNA is TGCGCCAGCAGCTTAACTAGCGGGTTATACAATGAGCAGTTCTTC. Translated: CASSLTSGLYNEQFF.